The clone carrying this T cell receptor (beta chain) was seen a handful of times. Participant ages covered about 18 to 95 years across about 25 US areas. Participant-given clinical history determined each cohort assignment. TCRdb keeps only in-frame clones here, not all; method: immunoSEQ multiplex PCR. The sample consists of about 130,000 clones, 75% to 90% of them appearing once. This sample was taken from a study of blood T cell repertoires in COVID-19. Study-wide context: Sample material is recorded as cDNA or gDNA derived from T cells, B-cell-depleted T cells, or PBMCs.

The V segment lost 4 bases and the J segment 2 bases; nucleotides outside the gene matches: 4. CDR1 is SGHVS, CDR2 FNYEAQ, per germline. The CDR3 extends over 16 amino acids. The clonotype comes from a woman aged 50 to 60 who had recovered from COVID-19. J is TRBJ2-2 and V is TRBV7-6, with TRBD2 identical over 10 bases. Sequenced sample: PBMCs or T cells enriched from blood (not recorded which). The CDR3 nucleotides are TGTGCCAGCAGCTCAAGCGGGGGGGTAAACACCGGGGAGCTGTTTTTT. Its protein product is CASSSSGGVNTGELFF.